This TCR beta chain was sequenced during a study of cytomegalovirus exposure and HLA in healthy donors. Study outcomes and limitations: Common viral pathogens (according to a later analysis) appeared linked to several of the most significant clusters.

The study ran its PCR with 60 Vbeta and 13 Jbeta primers. Method: immunoSEQ multiplex PCR; TCRdb's copy keeps in-frame clones and lacks some. The data hold about 240,000 clones, with 80% to 85% observed a single time. This CDR3 has 18 residues. The germline V gene encodes CDR1 SGDLS and CDR2 YYNGEE. V dropped 2 bases and J dropped 0; count of bases not matched to a gene: 6. Concerning this clone itself: The antigen is undetermined.

This receptor was obtained from a woman in her sixties or seventies in good health and CMV-seropositive. Sequencing was carried out using PBMCs. The chain joins TRBV9 to TRBJ2-6; 9 bases align to TRBD1. The CDR3 region has the DNA TGTGCCAGCAGCGTGGATTACAGGGGGCGCTCTGGGGCCAACGTCCTGACTTTC. Protein: CASSVDYRGRSGANVLTF.